This T cell receptor beta chain stems from a study of CD8 T cells in Susac syndrome. Remarks on this clonotype: Its antigen remains unknown.

Random hexamers primed reverse transcription of roughly 0.45 to 1 ug RNA. By means of immunoSEQ multiplex PCR, TCR beta CDR3 spanning 54 Vbeta and 13 Jbeta underwent amplification. TCRdb reanalysed the immunoSEQ multiplex PCR reads using MiXCR and keeps one entry per CDR3 protein. The data hold 150,000 to 200,000 distinct CDR3 sequences, with around 93% observed a single time. CDR1 and CDR2 from the germline V gene are LGHDT and YNNKEL (reference sequence). Losses at the gene ends were 7 bases for V and 7 bases for J; bases not matched to a gene: 13. This CDR3 is 15 amino acids long. Sequencing of TCR beta was performed on blood CD8+ T cells and on blood CD4+ T cells. The CD8+ and CD4+ T cells were negatively isolated, with the TEMRA cells enriched by FACS. General study points: The study's TCR sequencing and HLA analysis drew on a certain number of individuals. That number was acknowledged as relatively small.

The sample comprised CD4+ T cells from PBMCs. The J gene is TRBJ2-5, the V gene TRBV3-1; 9 bases are shared with TRBD2. The clonotype comes from a human donor in good health. The CDR3 nucleotides read TGTGCCAGCACCCCGACTAGCGGCCTCGGGGGGACCCAGTACTTC. This encodes CASTPTSGLGGTQYF.